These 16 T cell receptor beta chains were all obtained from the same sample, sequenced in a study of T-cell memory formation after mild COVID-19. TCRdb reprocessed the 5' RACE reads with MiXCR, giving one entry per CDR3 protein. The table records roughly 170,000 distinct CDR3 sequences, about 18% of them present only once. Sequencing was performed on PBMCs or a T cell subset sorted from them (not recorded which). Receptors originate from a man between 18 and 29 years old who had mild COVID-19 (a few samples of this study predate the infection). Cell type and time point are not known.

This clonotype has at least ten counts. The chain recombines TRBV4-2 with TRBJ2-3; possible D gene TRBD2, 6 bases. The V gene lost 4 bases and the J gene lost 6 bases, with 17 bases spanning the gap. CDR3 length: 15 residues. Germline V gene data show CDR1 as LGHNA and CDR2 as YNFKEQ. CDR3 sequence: CASSPSGTAGDTQYF. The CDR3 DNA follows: TGTGCCAGCAGCCCCTCCGGGACTGCAGGGGATACGCAGTATTTT.

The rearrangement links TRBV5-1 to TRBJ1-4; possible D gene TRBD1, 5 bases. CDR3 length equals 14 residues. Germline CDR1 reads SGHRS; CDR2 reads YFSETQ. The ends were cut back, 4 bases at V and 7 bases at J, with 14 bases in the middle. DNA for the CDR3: TGCGCCAGCAGCCTAGGGGCCAGCCCTGAAAAACTGTTTTTT. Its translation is CASSLGASPEKLFF.

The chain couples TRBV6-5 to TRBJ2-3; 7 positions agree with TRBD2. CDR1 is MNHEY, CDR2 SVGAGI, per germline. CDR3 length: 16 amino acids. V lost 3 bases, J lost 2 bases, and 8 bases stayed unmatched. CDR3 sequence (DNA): TGTGCCAGCAGTTATGGGGCGGGGGTTAACACAGATACGCAGTATTTT. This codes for CASSYGAGVNTDTQYF.

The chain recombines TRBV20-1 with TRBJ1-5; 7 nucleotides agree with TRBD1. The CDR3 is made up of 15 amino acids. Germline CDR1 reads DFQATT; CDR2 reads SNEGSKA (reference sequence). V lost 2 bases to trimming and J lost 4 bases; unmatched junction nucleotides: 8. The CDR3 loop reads CSARFGTVDNQPQHF. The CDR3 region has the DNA TGCAGTGCTAGATTCGGGACAGTAGATAATCAGCCCCAGCATTTT.

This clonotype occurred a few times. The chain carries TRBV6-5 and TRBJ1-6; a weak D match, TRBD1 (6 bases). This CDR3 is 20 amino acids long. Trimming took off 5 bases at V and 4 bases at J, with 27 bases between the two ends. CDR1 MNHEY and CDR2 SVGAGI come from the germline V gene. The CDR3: CASSRPPGQGMPLYNSPLHF. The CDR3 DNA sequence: TGTGCCAGCAGTCGCCCCCCGGGACAAGGGATGCCCCTTTATAATTCACCCCTCCACTTT.

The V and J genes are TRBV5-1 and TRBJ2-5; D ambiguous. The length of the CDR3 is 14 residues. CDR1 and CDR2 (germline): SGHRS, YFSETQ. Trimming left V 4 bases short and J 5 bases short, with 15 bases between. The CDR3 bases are TGCGCCAGCAGCCTCCTATCAAGTCGGGAGACCCAGTACTTC. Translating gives CASSLLSSRETQYF. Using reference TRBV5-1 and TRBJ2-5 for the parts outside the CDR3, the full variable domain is KAGVTQTPRYLIKTRGQQVTLSCSPISGHRSVSWYQQTPGQGLQFLFEYFSETQRNKGNFPGRFSGRQFSNSRSEMNVSTLELGDSALYLCASSLLSSRETQYFGPGTRLLVL.

Here the CDR3 DNA reads TGCAGCGCGATGACAGGGGGTTTTCCCTACGAGCAGTACTTC. Encoded protein: CSAMTGGFPYEQYF. V is TRBV29-1 and J is TRBJ2-7; 9 bases are shared with TRBD1. V shed 7 bases, J shed 2 bases, and the junction held 9 bases outside the gene matches. The V gene's germline CDR1 is SQVTM and CDR2 ANQGSEA. This CDR3 spans 14 amino acids.

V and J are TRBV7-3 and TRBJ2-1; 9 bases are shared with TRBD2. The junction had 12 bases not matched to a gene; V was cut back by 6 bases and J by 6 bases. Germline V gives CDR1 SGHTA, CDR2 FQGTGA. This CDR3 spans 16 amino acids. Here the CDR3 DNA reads TGTGCCAGCAGGAACCGCGCGGGGGGGCCTGGCAATGAGCAGTTCTTC. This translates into CASRNRAGGPGNEQFF.

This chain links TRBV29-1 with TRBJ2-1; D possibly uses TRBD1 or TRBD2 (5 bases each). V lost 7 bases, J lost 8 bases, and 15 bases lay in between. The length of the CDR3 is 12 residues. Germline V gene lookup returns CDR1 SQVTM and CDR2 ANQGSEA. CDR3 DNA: TGCAGCGCCACGGACTTCAGGGATGAGCAGTTCTTC. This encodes CSATDFRDEQFF.

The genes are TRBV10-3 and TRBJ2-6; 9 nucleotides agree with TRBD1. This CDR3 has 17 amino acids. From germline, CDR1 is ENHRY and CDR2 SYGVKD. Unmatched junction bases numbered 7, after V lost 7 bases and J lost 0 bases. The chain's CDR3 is CAINPGTGTSGANVLTF. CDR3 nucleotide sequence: TGTGCCATCAATCCCGGGACAGGGACCTCTGGGGCCAACGTCCTGACTTTC.

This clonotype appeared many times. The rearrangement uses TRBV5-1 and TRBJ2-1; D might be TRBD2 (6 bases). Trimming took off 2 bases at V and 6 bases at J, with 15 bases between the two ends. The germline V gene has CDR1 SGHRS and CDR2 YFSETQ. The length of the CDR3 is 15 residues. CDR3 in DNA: TGCGCCAGCAGCTTTACGGGGGACTGGGTCAATGAGCAGTTCTTC. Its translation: CASSFTGDWVNEQFF.

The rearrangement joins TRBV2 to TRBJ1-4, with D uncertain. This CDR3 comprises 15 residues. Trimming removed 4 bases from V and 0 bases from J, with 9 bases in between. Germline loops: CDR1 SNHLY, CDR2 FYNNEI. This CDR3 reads CASSGLGATNEKLFF. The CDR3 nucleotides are TGTGCCAGCAGTGGCCTCGGGGCAACTAATGAAAAACTGTTTTTT.

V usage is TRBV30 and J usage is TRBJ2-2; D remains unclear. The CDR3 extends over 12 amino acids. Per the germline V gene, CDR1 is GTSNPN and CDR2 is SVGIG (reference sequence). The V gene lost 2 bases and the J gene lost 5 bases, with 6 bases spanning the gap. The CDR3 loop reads CAWSWWTGELFF. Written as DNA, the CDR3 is TGTGCCTGGAGTTGGTGGACCGGGGAGCTGTTTTTT.

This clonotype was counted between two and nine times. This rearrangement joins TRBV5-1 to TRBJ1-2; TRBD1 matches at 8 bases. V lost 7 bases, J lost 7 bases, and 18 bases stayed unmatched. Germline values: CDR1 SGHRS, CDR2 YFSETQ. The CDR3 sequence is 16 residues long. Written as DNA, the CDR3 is TGCGCCAGCTCCAGGGGGCCTACCATTCATAGAGGTGGCTACACCTTC. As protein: CASSRGPTIHRGGYTF.

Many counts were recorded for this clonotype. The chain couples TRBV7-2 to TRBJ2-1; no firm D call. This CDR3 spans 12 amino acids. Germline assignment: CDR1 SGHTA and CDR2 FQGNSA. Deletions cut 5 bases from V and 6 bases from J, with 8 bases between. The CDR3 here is CASSLPPNEQFF. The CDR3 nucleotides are TGTGCCAGCAGCCTCCCCCCCAATGAGCAGTTCTTC.

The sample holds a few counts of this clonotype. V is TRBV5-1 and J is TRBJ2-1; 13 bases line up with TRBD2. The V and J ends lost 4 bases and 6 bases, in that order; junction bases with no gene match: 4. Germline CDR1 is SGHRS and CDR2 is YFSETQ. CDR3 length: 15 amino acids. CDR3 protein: CASSKTSGGANEQFF. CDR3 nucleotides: TGCGCCAGCAGCAAAACTAGCGGGGGGGCCAATGAGCAGTTCTTC. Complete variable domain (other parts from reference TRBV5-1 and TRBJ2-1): KAGVTQTPRYLIKTRGQQVTLSCSPISGHRSVSWYQQTPGQGLQFLFEYFSETQRNKGNFPGRFSGRQFSNSRSEMNVSTLELGDSALYLCASSKTSGGANEQFFGPGTRLTVL.